This TCR beta chain was observed in a study of Ad26.COV2.S vaccination and SARS-CoV-2 variants. The treatment here: 15 to 20 received Ad26.COV2.S at low or high dose, single or two shots; about 5 received placebo; per-sample allocation not given. Sampling was performed 63 days after the first vaccine or placebo injection. An Ad26 vector was used to express Wuhan-strain SARS-CoV-2 spike as the vaccine. This CDR3 has 14 residues. With 0 bases removed from V and 6 bases from J, the gap between germline ends came to 10 bases. Germline values: CDR1 SGDLS, CDR2 YYNGEE. This table comes from immunoSEQ multiplex PCR, and its TCRdb copy is limited to in-frame clones, with some not included. The sample lists 510,000 or so clones, roughly nine tenths occurring once.

The sequences come from peripheral blood, collected in a trial of Ad26.COV2.S vaccine versus placebo. V is TRBV9 and J is TRBJ2-1; the D is unclear. The receptor was derived from a person between 18 and 65 years old who received the Ad26.COV2.S COVID-19 vaccine or a placebo. The CDR3 coding sequence is TGTGCCAGCAGCGTAGCTTCCTCGAGCAATGAGCAGTTCTTC. Protein: CASSVASSSNEQFF.